This TCR beta chain comes out of a study of cytomegalovirus exposure and HLA in healthy donors. Whole-study findings and limits: Sequencing had likely introduced a cluster of highly shared sequence variants as an artifact. In a later analysis, parvovirus B19, influenza, CMV and Epstein-Barr virus appeared linked to several top co-occurrence clusters.

Trimming took off 2 bases at V and 2 bases at J, with 4 bases between the two ends. Germline V gene data show CDR1 as MDHEN and CDR2 as SYDVKM. The CDR3 runs to 12 residues. About this clone: Its specificity is not known.

The PCR contained 60 Vbeta and 13 Jbeta primers. TCRdb's table, derived via immunoSEQ multiplex PCR, lists solely in-frame clones and lacks some. The repertoire shows 150,000 or so clones; the top ten hold over 1.5%. The sequenced material came from PBMCs. The clonotype was recovered from a man younger than 35 in good health and CMV-seronegative. The V gene is TRBV28, the J gene TRBJ2-7, with D unclear. In DNA form, the CDR3 reads TGTGCCAGCAGTTTAGTCACCTACGAGCAGTACTTC. It translates to CASSLVTYEQYF.